These 8 T cell receptor beta chains share one sample of origin, sequenced in a study of blood T cells in healthy people across ages. Using a J-beta primer mix together with a sample-barcoded 5' primer, a second PCR was run for about 6 to 12 cycles. Via MiXCR, TCRdb re-called the 5' RACE reads, giving one row per CDR3 protein. The data hold roughly 2 million distinct CDR3 sequences, with about 50% observed a single time. Sequencing input: blood. The receptors come from a woman aged 35 to 49 in good health.

This chain connects TRBV6-5 to TRBJ1-1; 9 positions match TRBD1. J was trimmed by 5 bases and V by 6 bases; bases with no gene match: 10. The CDR3 sequence is 15 residues long. In germline, CDR1 is MNHEY, CDR2 SVGAGI. CDR3 protein: CASRALRTGVTEAFF. In DNA form, the CDR3 reads TGTGCCAGCAGGGCCCTAAGGACAGGGGTGACTGAAGCTTTCTTT.

The chain joins TRBV4-3 to TRBJ2-3; 8 nucleotides agree with TRBD2. Looked up from germline, CDR1 is LGHNA and CDR2 is YSLEER. With 3 bases clipped from V and 5 bases from J, the junction kept 10 bases outside the gene matches. The CDR3 has 16 residues. CDR3 amino acids: CASSHKFGGVGDTQYF. CDR3 nucleotides: TGCGCCAGCAGCCACAAGTTCGGGGGGGTCGGAGATACGCAGTATTTT.

V and J are TRBV7-2 and TRBJ2-1; D perhaps matches TRBD2 (6 bases). The V gene's germline CDR1 is SGHTA and CDR2 FQGNSA. V lost 1 base, J lost 12 bases, and 22 bases lay in between. This CDR3 is 16 amino acids long. The CDR3 is CASSLGVRAGLDGQFF. DNA of the CDR3: TGTGCCAGCAGCTTAGGAGTGCGGGCGGGATTGGATGGGCAGTTCTTC.

The table lists this clonotype with many counts. The gene calls are TRBV7-9 and TRBJ2-1, with D unclear. The CDR3 spans 20 residues. CDR1 SEHNR and CDR2 FQNEAQ come from the germline V gene (reference sequence). V gave up 5 bases and J gave up 4 bases, with 30 bases separating them. CDR3 sequence reads: CASSQPRGVVGNMGYNEQFF. The CDR3 DNA is TGTGCCAGCAGCCAACCCCGAGGTGTAGTTGGAAACATGGGTTACAATGAGCAGTTCTTC.

This sequence joins TRBV24-1 and TRBJ2-3, with TRBD1 matching over 7 bases. Looked up from germline, CDR1 is KGHDR and CDR2 is SFDVKD. After removal of 1 base from V and 5 bases from J, the junction contained 11 bases not matched to a gene. CDR3 size: 17 residues. For the CDR3, the DNA is TGTGCCACCAGTGATTTTGTCGGGACAGTTGAGGGAGATACGCAGTATTTT. Translating gives CATSDFVGTVEGDTQYF.

The CDR3 DNA sequence: TGTGCCAGCAGCTTTTCATCAGGGCTCGCTGAAGCTTTCTTT. Translation: CASSFSSGLAEAFF. The chain recombines TRBV7-9 with TRBJ1-1, with TRBD1 as a possible D gene (5 bases). Trimming pared 3 bases from V and 6 bases from J, leaving 14 bases between. Germline assignment: CDR1 SEHNR and CDR2 FQNEAQ (reference sequence). The CDR3 is 14 residues long.

This chain joins TRBV7-2 and TRBJ1-1, with D maybe TRBD1 (6 bases). Germline values: CDR1 SGHTA, CDR2 FQGNSA. This CDR3 contains 15 residues. V was clipped by 0 bases and J by 5 bases, with 13 bases between them. CDR3 coding DNA: TGTGCCAGCAGCTTAGCCCAGGGGCGGAGGACTGAAGCTTTCTTT. It encodes CASSLAQGRRTEAFF. The full variable domain, rest sourced from reference TRBV7-2 and TRBJ1-1, is GAGVSQSPSNKVTEKGKDVELRCDPISGHTALYWYRQSLGQGLEFLIYFQGNSAPDKSGLPSDRFSAERTGGSVSTLTIQRTQQEDSAVYLCASSLAQGRRTEAFFGQGTRLTVV.

On this clonotype: One end of the junction fails to match germline, which may point to a read error. The rearrangement joins TRBV5-1 to TRBJ2-3, with D perhaps being TRBD1 or TRBD2 (5 bases each). Germline loops: CDR1 SGHRS, CDR2 YFSETQ. This CDR3 has 15 residues. CDR3 protein: CTSSFGDRSTDTQYF. Written as DNA, the CDR3 is TGCACCAGTAGCTTTGGGGACCGGAGCACAGATACGCAGTATTTT.